These 32 T cell receptor beta chains were all obtained from the same sample, sequenced in a study of blood T cell repertoires in COVID-19. The data were produced by immunoSEQ multiplex PCR, yet TCRdb's version contains in-frame clones alone and is incomplete. The sample carries roughly 500,000 clones, roughly 87% recorded once. Sample: peripheral blood. These receptors were obtained from a man between 18 and 35 years old with COVID-19, enrolled during active disease.

V gene TRBV29-1 combines with J gene TRBJ2-5, with 7 bases that match TRBD2. The V and J ends lost 1 base and 5 bases, in that order; junction bases with no gene match: 7. Germline V gene lookup returns CDR1 SQVTM and CDR2 ANQGSEA. This CDR3 is 14 amino acids long. The CDR3 is CSVEAGGMRETQYF. CDR3 DNA sequence: TGCAGCGTTGAAGCGGGGGGAATGCGGGAGACCCAGTACTTC.

The rearrangement uses TRBV9 and TRBJ2-1; D ambiguous. The length of the CDR3 is 15 residues. Germline V gene data show CDR1 as SGDLS and CDR2 as YYNGEE. With 0 bases removed from V and 4 bases from J, the gap between germline ends came to 11 bases. In nucleotides, the CDR3 is TGTGCCAGCAGCGTAGCTGGCCAGATATACAATGAGCAGTTCTTC. It yields the protein CASSVAGQIYNEQFF.

The table lists this clone with many counts. The V and J genes are TRBV2 and TRBJ1-4, with D perhaps TRBD1 (5 bases). This CDR3 is 15 amino acids long. The germline V gene encodes CDR1 SNHLY and CDR2 FYNNEI. Trimming took 6 bases from V and 3 from J, leaving 14 bases between them. CDR3: CASRTPRVANEKLFF. The CDR3 nucleotides are TGTGCCAGCAGGACCCCCAGGGTGGCTAATGAAAAACTGTTTTTT.

The chain recombines TRBV29-1 with TRBJ2-1, with TRBD2 matching 9 bases. J lost 8 bases, V lost 0 bases, and 8 bases had no gene match. There are 15 residues in the CDR3. The V gene's germline CDR1 is SQVTM and CDR2 ANQGSEA. CDR3 bases: TGCAGCGTTGAAGATCGGGGCGGGGGGGCCCATGAGCAGTTCTTC. Translated, it gives CSVEDRGGGAHEQFF.

With regard to this clone: The sample has other DNA sequences that encode this CDR3 too. The gene calls are TRBV12-3 or TRBV12-4 and TRBJ1-5; D not certain. The CDR3 is made up of 13 amino acids. Trimming stripped 6 bases from V and 1 base from J, with 7 bases between. CDR3 sequence reads: CASSFESNQPQHF. The CDR3 region has the DNA TGTGCCAGCAGCTTCGAGAGCAATCAGCCCCAGCATTTT.

The chain links TRBV4-1 to TRBJ1-4; D possibly corresponds to TRBD1 (6 bases). The CDR3 is 14 amino acids. The V end lost 4 bases, the J end lost 8 bases, and 14 bases lay between the germline ends. Looked up from germline, CDR1 is MGHRA and CDR2 is YSYEKL. Here the CDR3 reads CASSPRGSGEKLFF. The CDR3, as DNA: TGCGCCAGCAGCCCCAGGGGTTCAGGGGAAAAACTGTTTTTT.

The CDR3 loop reads CASSTGGRTDTQYF. In DNA, the CDR3 is TGTGCCAGCTCAACAGGGGGCAGGACAGATACGCAGTATTTT. V and J are TRBV18 and TRBJ2-3, with 9 bases aligning to TRBD1. Trimming removed 5 bases from V and 3 bases from J; junction bases left unmatched: 3. Per the germline V gene, CDR1 is KGHSH and CDR2 is LQKENI. The CDR3 extends over 14 amino acids.

This clone occurred once. V gene TRBV2 combines with J gene TRBJ1-2; no reliable D call. Germline CDR1 and CDR2: SNHLY and FYNNEI. V gave up 11 bases and J gave up 5 bases, with 15 bases separating them. This CDR3 has 12 amino acids. CDR3 in DNA: TGTGCCTATAAAGTGAGGCTATATGGCTACACCTTC. This codes for CAYKVRLYGYTF.

This clone was counted a single time. This chain uses TRBV13 with TRBJ2-7; D not resolved. The CDR3 has 13 residues. Germline V CDR1 and CDR2: PRHDT, FYEKMQ (reference sequence). Trimming shortened V by 1 base and J by 6 bases, and 10 bases separated the two germline ends. CDR3 sequence (DNA): TGTGCCAGCAGCTTAGACCGACAACCCGAGCAGTACTTC. It is translated as CASSLDRQPEQYF.

The V call is TRBV29-1, the J call TRBJ1-1; 10 bases match TRBD1. V dropped 7 bases and J dropped 1; count of bases not matched to a gene: 9. Germline-derived CDR1 and CDR2 are SQVTM and ANQGSEA. The CDR3 length is 15 residues. This CDR3 reads CSARSGTGANTEAFF. In DNA form, the CDR3 reads TGCAGCGCCCGATCCGGGACAGGGGCGAACACTGAAGCTTTCTTT.

This chain links TRBV6-6 with TRBJ1-5; 7 bases match TRBD1. The V gene end was trimmed by 6 bases and the J gene end by 7 bases; junction bases not matched to a gene: 3. CDR1 and CDR2 (germline): MNHNY, SVGAGI (reference sequence). CDR3 length equals 12 residues. This CDR3 is CASRQGRQPQHF. The DNA of the CDR3 is TGTGCCAGCAGACAGGGGAGACAGCCCCAGCATTTT.

The chain carries TRBV6-6 and TRBJ2-7; 7 bases are shared with TRBD1. Per the germline V gene, CDR1 is MNHNY and CDR2 is SVGAGI (reference sequence). The CDR3 totals 14 residues. Trimming cost V 8 bases and J 5 bases; bases outside gene matches: 12. CDR3 nucleotides: TGTGCCAGCCATTCTGAGGGGGCGCACGACGAGCAGTACTTC. Translating it yields CASHSEGAHDEQYF.

V gene TRBV18 combines with J gene TRBJ1-6; no definite D call. Deletions cut 11 bases from V and 1 base from J, with 12 bases between. Germline CDR1 is KGHSH and CDR2 is LQKENI. The CDR3 sequence is 14 residues long. This chain's CDR3 is CAAHAGSYNSPLHF. CDR3 nucleotide sequence: TGTGCCGCGCACGCGGGGTCCTATAATTCACCCCTCCACTTT.

This clone has a handful of counts. The chain employs TRBV15 and TRBJ1-4; D is ambiguous. The CDR3 has 13 amino acids. The germline gives CDR1 LNHNV, CDR2 YYDKDF (reference sequence). The germline V and J ends were trimmed by 6 bases and 8 bases, with 13 bases remaining between them. The CDR3 loop is CATSFYNREKLFF. CDR3 in DNA: TGTGCCACCAGTTTCTATAATCGGGAAAAACTGTTTTTT.

The V call is TRBV6-6, the J call TRBJ2-1; D is ambiguous. Germline lookup yields CDR1 MNHNY and CDR2 SVGAGI (reference sequence). The CDR3 has 11 amino acids. The V end was cut by 2 bases, the J end by 10 bases, with 6 bases between. The chain's CDR3 is CASSYDTEQFF. CDR3 in DNA: TGTGCCAGCAGTTACGACACAGAGCAGTTCTTC.

The chain recombines TRBV4-2 with TRBJ1-1; D gene uncertain. The CDR3 length is 17 residues. The V gene lost 4 bases and the J gene lost 3 bases, with 21 bases spanning the gap. Germline loops: CDR1 LGHNA, CDR2 YNFKEQ. CDR3 DNA sequence: TGTGCCAGCAGCCCGTTCCTGCGGGGATTTGGGGACACTGAAGCTTTCTTT. Its protein is CASSPFLRGFGDTEAFF.

J is TRBJ2-3 and V is TRBV19, with TRBD2 matching over 7 bases. With 8 bases clipped from V and 0 bases from J, the junction kept 2 bases outside the gene matches. There are 13 residues in the CDR3. Germline loops: CDR1 LNHDA, CDR2 SQIVND (reference sequence). The CDR3 protein is CASGGVSTDTQYF. CDR3 nucleotide sequence: TGTGCCAGTGGGGGGGTTAGCACAGATACGCAGTATTTT.

Points on this clone: Other nucleotide sequences in the sample specify the same CDR3. This sequence joins TRBV5-1 and TRBJ1-5, with D perhaps matching TRBD1 (6 bases). This CDR3 region has 14 residues. Germline lookup yields CDR1 SGHRS and CDR2 YFSETQ. V was cut by 2 bases and J by 2 bases, with 8 bases left in between. CDR3: CASSLAGGNQPQHF. The CDR3 bases are TGCGCCAGCAGCTTAGCAGGGGGCAATCAGCCCCAGCATTTT.

This chain links TRBV7-9 with TRBJ1-1, with D hard to call. This CDR3 has 13 residues. The germline V gene has CDR1 SEHNR and CDR2 FQNEAQ (reference sequence). Trimming pared 0 bases from V and 7 bases from J, leaving 9 bases between. The CDR3 loop reads CASSLAEEGEAFF. DNA of the CDR3: TGTGCCAGCAGCTTAGCGGAGGAGGGTGAAGCTTTCTTT.

The chain carries TRBV6-5 and TRBJ2-2; a possible D gene is TRBD2 (5 bases). Looked up from germline, CDR1 is MNHEY and CDR2 is SVGAGI. The CDR3 has 14 residues. V lost 2 bases and J lost 6, with 10 bases in between. CDR3 amino acids: CASSYERVAGELFF. In DNA form, the CDR3 reads TGTGCCAGCAGTTACGAGAGGGTGGCCGGGGAGCTGTTTTTT.

The V gene is TRBV12-3 or TRBV12-4, the J gene TRBJ1-2; D remains unclear. With 5 bases removed from V and 3 bases from J, the gap between germline ends came to 10 bases. This CDR3 comprises 13 residues. CDR3 loop: CASSAGIYYGYTF. The CDR3 DNA reads as TGTGCCAGCAGTGCCGGGATTTACTATGGCTACACCTTC.

The chain couples TRBV18 to TRBJ2-4; 8 bases line up with TRBD1. J gave up 8 bases and V 4 bases, and 7 bases lay outside the gene matches. The CDR3 runs to 14 residues. Germline V gives CDR1 KGHSH, CDR2 LQKENI. The CDR3 DNA reads as TGTGCCAGCTCACGGACAGGGTTTTTGGACATTCAGTACTTC. This sequence encodes CASSRTGFLDIQYF.

The rearrangement links TRBV3-1 (or the pseudogene TRBV3-2) to TRBJ2-1; possibly TRBD2 for D (6 bases). Trimming pared 6 bases from V and 5 bases from J, leaving 20 bases between. In germline, CDR1 is LGHDT, CDR2 YNNKEL (reference sequence). This CDR3 has 16 residues. Here the CDR3 DNA reads TGTGCCAGCAGTAGCGTGGGGGAGGTCCAAGACAATGAGCAGTTCTTC. It yields the protein CASSSVGEVQDNEQFF.

The rearrangement uses TRBV5-1 and TRBJ2-6; 12 nucleotides agree with TRBD2. Trimming at V came to 4 bases and at J to 0 bases, leaving 5 bases not matched to a gene. The CDR3 sequence is 18 residues long. Germline V gene data show CDR1 as SGHRS and CDR2 as YFSETQ. The CDR3 region is CASSRGLAGSSGANVLTF. The CDR3 DNA is TGCGCCAGCAGCCGAGGACTAGCGGGGAGCTCTGGGGCCAACGTCCTGACTTTC.

This chain joins TRBV29-1 and TRBJ1-1, with a tentative D call TRBD1 (5 bases). The CDR3 runs 14 residues. From germline, CDR1 is SQVTM and CDR2 ANQGSEA. V gave up 1 base and J gave up 5 bases, with 14 bases separating them. CDR3 nucleotides: TGCAGCGTTGAAGGTAGACAGTTATGGACTGAAGCTTTCTTT. Protein sequence: CSVEGRQLWTEAFF.

For the CDR3, the DNA is TGTGCCAGCAGCTTCCAAACCGGGGAGCTGTTTTTT. Translating it yields CASSFQTGELFF. This chain connects TRBV7-6 to TRBJ2-2, with D unclear. The V end lost 3 bases, the J end lost 5 bases, and 4 bases lay between the germline ends. In germline, CDR1 is SGHVS, CDR2 FNYEAQ. This CDR3 is 12 amino acids long.

This chain links TRBV2 with TRBJ2-7; 8 bases line up with TRBD1. This CDR3 has 16 residues. V lost 4 bases, J lost 4 bases, and 12 bases stayed unmatched. In germline, CDR1 is SNHLY, CDR2 FYNNEI. CDR3 residues: CASSVSTRDRRYEQYF. The CDR3 coding sequence is TGTGCCAGCAGTGTCTCCACCCGGGACAGGAGATACGAGCAGTACTTC.

The rearrangement uses TRBV25-1 and TRBJ1-1, with a tentative D call TRBD1 (6 bases). V lost 5 bases and J 1 base, leaving 14 bases between the germline ends. Germline CDR1 reads MGHDK; CDR2 reads SYGVNS. This CDR3 comprises 15 residues. The CDR3 is CASSQGIDRNTEAFF. In DNA, the CDR3 is TGTGCCAGCAGTCAGGGGATTGACAGGAACACTGAAGCTTTCTTT. The whole variable domain, remainder taken from reference TRBV25-1 and TRBJ1-1, is EADIYQTPRYLVIGTGKKITLECSQTMGHDKMYWYQQDPGMELHLIHYSYGVNSTEKGDLSSESTVSRIRTEHFPLTLESARPSHTSQYLCASSQGIDRNTEAFFGQGTRLTVV.

The genes are TRBV7-8 and TRBJ2-7, with TRBD1 identical over 11 bases. CDR3 length: 15 residues. Germline V CDR1 and CDR2: SGHVS, FQNEAQ. V was pared by 3 bases and J by 3 bases, with 4 bases of the junction left unmatched. The CDR3 region is CASSFGQGAIYEQYF. The CDR3 DNA sequence: TGTGCCAGCAGCTTCGGACAGGGGGCTATCTACGAGCAGTACTTC.

The rearrangement joins TRBV2 to TRBJ2-5, with D possibly being TRBD2 (6 bases). Trimming shortened V by 4 bases and J by 4 bases, and 16 bases separated the two germline ends. CDR3 length equals 15 residues. From germline, CDR1 is SNHLY and CDR2 FYNNEI. Written as DNA, the CDR3 is TGTGCCAGCAGTGGCGTGATTAGCGGAGCAGAGACCCAGTACTTC. It codes for CASSGVISGAETQYF.

The V and J genes are TRBV29-1 and TRBJ1-2; 8 nucleotides align to TRBD1. Unmatched junction bases numbered 4, after V lost 4 bases and J lost 3 bases. Germline assignment: CDR1 SQVTM and CDR2 ANQGSEA. The CDR3 extends over 13 amino acids. The CDR3 DNA follows: TGCAGCGTTGGTCCAGGGGGCGACTATGGCTACACCTTC. This codes for CSVGPGGDYGYTF.

The chain has TRBV27 and TRBJ1-6, with 11 bases lining up with TRBD1. In germline, CDR1 is MNHEY, CDR2 SMNVEV (reference sequence). The CDR3 has 16 residues. Trimming took 4 bases from V and 5 from J; bases not matched to a gene: 4. Here the CDR3 reads CASSSGTGGDNSPLHF. In nucleotides, the CDR3 is TGTGCCAGCAGTTCGGGGACAGGGGGAGATAATTCACCCCTCCACTTT.